This is a list of T cell receptor beta chains from one sample in a study of regulatory T cells in long-lasting Graves disease. TCRdb reprocessed the multiplex PCR reads via MiXCR and lists one record per CDR3 protein. Here the sample spans roughly 500,000 distinct CDR3 sequences, 22% being singletons. The sequences come from peripheral blood mononuclear cells (PBMCs), collected when the disease was refractory, from a patient treated with antithyroid drugs. The receptors originated from a female donor with Graves disease. Both conserved end residues are part of each CDR3. A D gene is named only where the DNA matches it firmly. Clone size, where shown, is once, few, many, or a class for clones that have expanded.

j_call: TRBJ2-4
d_call: NA
v_call: TRBV19
clone_size: NA
cdr3_aa: CASSIAIGSPGSIQYF
cdr3_nt: TGTGCCAGTAGTATTGCAATTGGCTCCCCGGGGAGTATTCAGTACTTC

j_call: TRBJ1-5
d_call: NA
v_call: TRBV25-1
clone_size: NA
cdr3_aa: CASSETGSDSNQPQHF
cdr3_nt: TGTGCCAGCAGCGAAACAGGCAGCGATAGCAATCAGCCCCAGCATTTT

j_call: TRBJ1-2
d_call: TRBD1
v_call: TRBV12-3/TRBV12-4
clone_size: many
cdr3_aa: CASGPTGVNYGYTF
cdr3_nt: TGTGCCAGCGGGCCGACAGGGGTGAACTATGGCTACACCTTC

j_call: TRBJ2-5
d_call: TRBD2
v_call: TRBV6-1
clone_size: few
cdr3_aa: CASLRAGVQETQYF
cdr3_nt: TGTGCCAGTCTGAGGGCGGGAGTCCAAGAGACCCAGTACTTC

j_call: TRBJ2-5
d_call: TRBD1
v_call: TRBV20-1
clone_size: NA
cdr3_aa: CSAPDRVWPGGTQYF
cdr3_nt: TGCAGTGCTCCGGACAGGGTATGGCCCGGGGGGACCCAGTACTTC

j_call: TRBJ1-2
d_call: TRBD1
v_call: TRBV6-1
clone_size: many
cdr3_aa: CASSPDRASGGYTF
cdr3_nt: TGTGCCAGCAGCCCTGACAGGGCTAGCGGCGGCTACACCTTC

j_call: TRBJ1-6
d_call: NA
v_call: TRBV20-1
clone_size: few
cdr3_aa: CSASGDSPLHF
cdr3_nt: TGCAGTGCAAGTGGGGATTCACCCCTCCACTTT

j_call: TRBJ1-5
d_call: NA
v_call: TRBV5-8
clone_size: NA
cdr3_aa: CASSLEASGPHNQPQHF
cdr3_nt: TGTGCCAGCAGCTTGGAGGCTTCAGGGCCGCACAATCAGCCCCAGCATTTT

j_call: TRBJ2-5
d_call: NA
v_call: TRBV9
clone_size: NA
cdr3_aa: CASSGGAVQETQYF
cdr3_nt: TGTGCCAGCAGCGGCGGGGCTGTACAAGAGACCCAGTACTTC

j_call: TRBJ2-7
d_call: NA
v_call: TRBV2
clone_size: NA
cdr3_aa: CASRGTLTYEQYF
cdr3_nt: TGTGCCAGCAGGGGGACACTGACCTACGAGCAGTACTTC

j_call: TRBJ1-5
d_call: TRBD1
v_call: TRBV7-2
clone_size: many
cdr3_aa: CASSRDRGGNQPQHF
cdr3_nt: TGTGCCAGCAGCCGGGACAGGGGGGGTAATCAGCCCCAGCATTTT

j_call: TRBJ1-4
d_call: NA
v_call: TRBV12-3/TRBV12-4
clone_size: many
cdr3_aa: CASSFFRENEKLFF
cdr3_nt: TGTGCCAGCAGTTTTTTCAGAGAAAATGAAAAACTGTTTTTT

j_call: TRBJ2-7
d_call: NA
v_call: TRBV5-1
clone_size: NA
cdr3_aa: CASSLVWDLNFYEQYF
cdr3_nt: TGCGCCAGCAGCTTGGTATGGGACCTTAACTTCTACGAGCAGTACTTC

j_call: TRBJ2-5
d_call: TRBD2
v_call: TRBV20-1
clone_size: many
cdr3_aa: CSARDGLAGGETQYF
cdr3_nt: TGCAGTGCTAGAGATGGGCTAGCGGGAGGAGAGACCCAGTACTTC

j_call: TRBJ2-7
d_call: NA
v_call: TRBV28
clone_size: many
cdr3_aa: CASSWGVSSSYEQYF
cdr3_nt: TGTGCCAGCAGTTGGGGCGTCTCTAGCTCCTACGAGCAGTACTTC

j_call: TRBJ2-7
d_call: TRBD2
v_call: TRBV7-9
clone_size: NA
cdr3_aa: CASSLGGSGIYEQYF
cdr3_nt: TGTGCCAGCAGCTTAGGGGGTAGCGGGATATACGAGCAGTACTTC

j_call: TRBJ2-7
d_call: NA
v_call: TRBV6-1
clone_size: NA
cdr3_aa: CASSVLANSYEQYF
cdr3_nt: TGTGCCAGCAGTGTGCTAGCGAACTCCTACGAGCAGTACTTC

j_call: TRBJ2-5
d_call: NA
v_call: TRBV28
clone_size: NA
cdr3_aa: CVSSLQGRRRWDF
cdr3_nt: TGTGTCAGCAGTTTACAAGGCCGGAGGCGTTGGGACTTC

j_call: TRBJ1-5
d_call: NA
v_call: TRBV30
clone_size: few
cdr3_aa: CAWSSGTIQPQHF
cdr3_nt: TGTGCCTGGAGCTCCGGGACGATCCAGCCCCAGCATTTT

j_call: TRBJ2-1
d_call: TRBD1
v_call: TRBV15
clone_size: NA
cdr3_aa: CATSGPGQSYNEQFF
cdr3_nt: TGTGCCACCAGCGGACCGGGACAGAGCTACAATGAGCAGTTCTTC

j_call: TRBJ1-1
d_call: NA
v_call: TRBV7-2
clone_size: many
cdr3_aa: CASSFVLGTEAFF
cdr3_nt: TGTGCCAGCAGCTTTGTCCTGGGCACTGAAGCTTTCTTT

j_call: TRBJ2-7
d_call: NA
v_call: TRBV5-5
clone_size: NA
cdr3_aa: CASSLLVTAPYEQYF
cdr3_nt: TGTGCCAGCAGCTTGTTAGTGACAGCTCCCTACGAGCAGTACTTC

j_call: TRBJ1-5
d_call: TRBD1
v_call: TRBV30
clone_size: NA
cdr3_aa: CAWSPTGGNNQPQHF
cdr3_nt: TGTGCCTGGAGTCCGACAGGGGGGAACAATCAGCCCCAGCATTTT

j_call: TRBJ2-7
d_call: NA
v_call: TRBV6-2/TRBV6-3
clone_size: NA
cdr3_aa: CASSESGRSKGLF
cdr3_nt: TGTGCCAGCAGTGAATCCGGCCGGTCTAAGGGTCTATTC